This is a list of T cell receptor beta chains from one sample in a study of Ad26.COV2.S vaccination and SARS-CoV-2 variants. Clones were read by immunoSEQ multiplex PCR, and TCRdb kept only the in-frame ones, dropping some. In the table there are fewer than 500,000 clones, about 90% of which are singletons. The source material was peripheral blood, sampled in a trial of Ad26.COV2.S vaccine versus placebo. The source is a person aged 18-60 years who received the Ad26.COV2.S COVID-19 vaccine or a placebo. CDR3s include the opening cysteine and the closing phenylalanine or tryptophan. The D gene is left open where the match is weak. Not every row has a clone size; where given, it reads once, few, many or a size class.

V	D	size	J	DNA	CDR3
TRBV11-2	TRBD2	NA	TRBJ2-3	TGTGCCAGCAGTCTAGTTGCGCCTAGCGGGAGTACGAAGGATACGCAGTATTTT	CASSLVAPSGSTKDTQYF
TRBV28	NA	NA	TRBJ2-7	TGTGCCAGCAGTTTAATGGGGGGTCTCTACGAGCAGTACTTC	CASSLMGGLYEQYF
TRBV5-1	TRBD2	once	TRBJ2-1	TGCGCCAGCAGCTTGGTGCTAGCGGGGGACAATGAGCAGTTCTTC	CASSLVLAGDNEQFF
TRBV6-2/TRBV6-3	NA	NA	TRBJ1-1	TGTGCCAGCAGTTCACAGGGAGCCGAAGCTTTCTTT	CASSSQGAEAFF
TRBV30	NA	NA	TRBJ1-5	TGTGCCTGGAGTGTTGGTGTCGGGAATCAGCCCCAGCATTTT	CAWSVGVGNQPQHF
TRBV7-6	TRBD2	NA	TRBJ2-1	TGTGCCAGCTCCATCAGGGCGGGGGGGCAATACAACTACATCGATGAGCAGTTCTTC	CASSIRAGGQYNYIDEQFF
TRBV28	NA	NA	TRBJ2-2	TGTGCCAGCAAACCGGGACATAACACCGGGGAGCTGTTTTTT	CASKPGHNTGELFF
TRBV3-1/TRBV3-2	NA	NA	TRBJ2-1	TGTGCCAGCAGCCTACGGGCCCTCATTTACAATGAGCAGTTCTTC	CASSLRALIYNEQFF
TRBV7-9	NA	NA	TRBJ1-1	TGTGCCAGCAAGGCCCAGGAGGCTATTGGCACTGAAGCTTTCTTT	CASKAQEAIGTEAFF
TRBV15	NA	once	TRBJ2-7	TGTGCCACCAGCAGAGACAGCTACGAGCAGTACTTC	CATSRDSYEQYF
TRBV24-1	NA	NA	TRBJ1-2	TGTGCCACCAGTGACCCCGGGCTTGGCTACACCTTC	CATSDPGLGYTF
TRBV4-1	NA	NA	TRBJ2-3	TGCGCCAGCAGCCAAGAAGGACTGCCGCCCCACACAGATACGCAGTATTTT	CASSQEGLPPHTDTQYF
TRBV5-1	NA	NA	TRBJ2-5	TGCGCCAGCAGCTTGGGTCTCCAAGAGACCCAGTACTTC	CASSLGLQETQYF
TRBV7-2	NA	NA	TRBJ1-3	TGTGCCAGCAGCCAAATGGGGCACACCATATATTTT	CASSQMGHTIYF
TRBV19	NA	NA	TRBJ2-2	TGTGCCAGTAGTACACATCCGAGGGGCACCGGGGAGCTGTTTTTT	CASSTHPRGTGELFF
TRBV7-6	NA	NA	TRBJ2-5	TGTGCCAGCAGCGCCATTAAGGGGAGCAGTAAGACCCAGTACTTC	CASSAIKGSSKTQYF
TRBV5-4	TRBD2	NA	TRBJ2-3	TGTGCCAGCAGACAAACTAGCGGGAGGCCAGATACGCAGTATTTT	CASRQTSGRPDTQYF
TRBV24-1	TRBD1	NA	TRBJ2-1	TGTGCCACCAGTGATCGGGAGACAGGGGGGCGAGATGAGCAGTTCTTC	CATSDRETGGRDEQFF
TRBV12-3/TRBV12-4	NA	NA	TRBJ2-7	TGTGCCAGCAAAGGGGGAGGCTACGAGCAGTACTTC	CASKGGGYEQYF
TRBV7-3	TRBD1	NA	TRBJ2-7	TGTGCCAGCAGCCCCGGGACAGGCCCCTACGAGCAGTACTTC	CASSPGTGPYEQYF
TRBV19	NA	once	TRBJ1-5	TGTGCCAGTAGTACCAGACAGGTTAGCAATCAGCCCCAGCATTTT	CASSTRQVSNQPQHF
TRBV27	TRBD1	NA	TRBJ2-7	TGTGCCAGCAGCCCGGACAGGGTCGGCTACGAGCAGTACTTC	CASSPDRVGYEQYF
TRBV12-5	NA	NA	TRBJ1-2	TGTGCTAGTGCCCTGGACAGTTCCAACTATGGCTACACCTTC	CASALDSSNYGYTF
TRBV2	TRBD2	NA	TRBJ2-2	TGTGCCAGCAGTGTCATAGCGGGGGAGAACACCGGGGAGCTGTTTTTT	CASSVIAGENTGELFF
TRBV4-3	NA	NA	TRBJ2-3	TGCGCCAGCAGCCAAGTCAGGATCACAGATACGCAGTATTTT	CASSQVRITDTQYF
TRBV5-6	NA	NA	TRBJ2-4	TGTGCCAGCAGCTTGCAAGGACAGAGAAACATTCAGTACTTC	CASSLQGQRNIQYF
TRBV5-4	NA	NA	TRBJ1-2	TGTGCCAGCAGCGCAGGAAACAGCCTTCTCAACTATGGCTACACCTTC	CASSAGNSLLNYGYTF
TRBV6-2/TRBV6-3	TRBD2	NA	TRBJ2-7	TGTGCCAGCAGTCTAAGCGGGAGGGCCTACGAGCAGTACTTC	CASSLSGRAYEQYF
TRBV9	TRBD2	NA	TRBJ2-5	TGTGCCAGCAGCCCACCCCCCACGGTAGCGGGAGGGTTTGTCTTGGTAGTCCAAGAGACCCAGTACTTC	CASSPPPTVAGGFVLVVQETQYF
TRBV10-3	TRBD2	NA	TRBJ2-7	TGTGCCATCAGTGAGTCAAGACTAGCGGGAACCTACGAGCAGTACTTC	CAISESRLAGTYEQYF
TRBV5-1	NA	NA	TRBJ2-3	TGCGCCAGCAGCTTGGAACGGAGCACAGATACGCAGTATTTT	CASSLERSTDTQYF
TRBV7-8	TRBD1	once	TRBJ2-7	TGTGCCAGCAGACAGGGACAGGGATTCTTTGAGCAGTACTTC	CASRQGQGFFEQYF
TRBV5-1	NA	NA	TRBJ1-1	TGCGCCAGCAGCTTGGGGTGGGGGGCTCTAAACACTGAAGCTTTCTTT	CASSLGWGALNTEAFF
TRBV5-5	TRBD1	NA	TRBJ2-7	TGTGCCAGCAGCGTCGGACAGGGTCGTTACGAGCAGTACTTC	CASSVGQGRYEQYF
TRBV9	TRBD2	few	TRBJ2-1	TGTGCCAGCAGCGTTGGGACTAGCGGGAGCGATGAGCAGTTCTTC	CASSVGTSGSDEQFF
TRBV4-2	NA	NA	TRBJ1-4	TGTGCCAGCAGCCACGGGACCGGGACCGATAATGAAAAACTGTTTTTT	CASSHGTGTDNEKLFF
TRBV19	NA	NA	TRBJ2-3	TGTGCCAGTCGAGGGGTCAGGGCAGATACGCAGTATTTT	CASRGVRADTQYF
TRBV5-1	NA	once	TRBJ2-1	TGCGCCAGCAGCAGGACCGGACAGCATGAGCAGTTCTTC	CASSRTGQHEQFF
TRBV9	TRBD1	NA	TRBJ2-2	TGTGCCAGCAGCGTAAATAGGGACAGGCGCACCGGGGAGCTGTTTTTT	CASSVNRDRRTGELFF
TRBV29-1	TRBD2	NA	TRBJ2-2	TGCAGCGTTGGTGGGAGGGGAACCGGGGAGCTGTTTTTT	CSVGGRGTGELFF
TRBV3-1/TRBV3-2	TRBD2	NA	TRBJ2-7	TGTGCCAGCAGCCGCCCGGGACTAGGGGAGCAGTACTTC	CASSRPGLGEQYF
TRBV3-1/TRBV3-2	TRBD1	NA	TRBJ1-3	TGTGCCAGCAGGCCAACGACAGGGGCTGGAGGAAACACCATATATTTT	CASRPTTGAGGNTIYF
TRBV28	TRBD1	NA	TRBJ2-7	TGTGCCAGCAGTGAACAGGGGTTTCCCTACGAGCAGTACTTC	CASSEQGFPYEQYF
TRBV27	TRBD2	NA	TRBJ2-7	TGTGCCAGCAGTTTAAGCCTAGCGGTCTCCTACGAGCAGTACTTC	CASSLSLAVSYEQYF
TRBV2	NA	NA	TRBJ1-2	TGTGCCAGCAGCTCTCAACAGGGTCGGGGCTACACCTTC	CASSSQQGRGYTF
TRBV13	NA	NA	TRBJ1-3	TGTGCCAGCAGCTTACCGGCCGGGAATGGAAACACCATATATTTT	CASSLPAGNGNTIYF
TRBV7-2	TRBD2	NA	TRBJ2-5	TGTGCCAGCAGCTTAGGCGGGACTACAAAAGAGACCCAGTACTTC	CASSLGGTTKETQYF
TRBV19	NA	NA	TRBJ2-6	TGTGCCAGTAGGGGAACCGGGGCCAACGTCCTGACTTTC	CASRGTGANVLTF
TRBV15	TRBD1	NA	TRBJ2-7	TGTGCCACCAGCAGAGAGGGGCAGGGGGCGTACGAGCAGTACTTC	CATSREGQGAYEQYF
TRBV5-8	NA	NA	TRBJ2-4	TGTGCCAGCAGCGAGAAATCCCTTAGAGGGAGAGGGGACATTCAGTACTTC	CASSEKSLRGRGDIQYF
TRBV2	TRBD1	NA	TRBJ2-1	TGTGCCAGCTACAGGGGGCGGTCCTACAATGAGCAGTTCTTC	CASYRGRSYNEQFF
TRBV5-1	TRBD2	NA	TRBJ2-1	TGCGCCAGCAGCTTTGGACTAGCGGCCGTGGGGGAGCAGTTCTTC	CASSFGLAAVGEQFF
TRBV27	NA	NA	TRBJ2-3	TGTGCCAGCAGTTTATCACAAGTCACAGATACGCAGTATTTT	CASSLSQVTDTQYF
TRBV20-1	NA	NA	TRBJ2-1	TGCAGTGCTAGTTGGGTGAGCTCCTACAATGAGCAGTTCTTC	CSASWVSSYNEQFF